These T cell receptor beta chains were read from a single sample in a study of blood T cell repertoires in COVID-19. Method: immunoSEQ multiplex PCR; TCRdb's copy keeps in-frame clones and lacks some. The data contain about 93,000 clones, around 90% of them singletons. Input material: peripheral blood. These receptors came from a man aged 50 to 60 with acute or convalescent COVID-19. Each CDR3 is given with its conserved first and last residue. D genes are given only for firm matches. A row's size may be missing; if present it is once, few, many or a size class.

CDR3 DNA: TGTGCCAGCAGCGTAGGTCGCTATGGCTACACCTTC; CDR3 protein: CASSVGRYGYTF; D gene: NA; clone size: once; V gene: TRBV9; J gene: TRBJ1-2; CDR3 length: 12
CDR3 DNA: TGTGCCAGCAGTCCGCCACTAGCGAATGAGCAGTTCTTC; CDR3 protein: CASSPPLANEQFF; D gene: TRBD2; clone size: NA; V gene: TRBV12-3/TRBV12-4; J gene: TRBJ2-1; CDR3 length: 13
CDR3 DNA: TGTGCTAGTGCCCCCGGGGACACCGATCAGCCCCAGCATTTT; CDR3 protein: CASAPGDTDQPQHF; D gene: NA; clone size: NA; V gene: TRBV12-5; J gene: TRBJ1-5; CDR3 length: 14
CDR3 DNA: TGCGCCAGCAGCTTGGACGGGGGGCCTGGAAAACTGTTTTTT; CDR3 protein: CASSLDGGPGKLFF; D gene: NA; clone size: NA; V gene: TRBV5-1; J gene: TRBJ1-4; CDR3 length: 14
CDR3 DNA: TGTGCCAGCAGCGCCCGGGACAGCCCCAATCAGCCCCAGCATTTT; CDR3 protein: CASSARDSPNQPQHF; D gene: TRBD1; clone size: NA; V gene: TRBV7-9; J gene: TRBJ1-5; CDR3 length: 15
CDR3 DNA: TGTGCCAGTAGTATCTTGGGAGGACTAGCGGGAGTTAAGGAGACCCAGTACTTC; CDR3 protein: CASSILGGLAGVKETQYF; D gene: TRBD2; clone size: NA; V gene: TRBV19; J gene: TRBJ2-5; CDR3 length: 18
CDR3 DNA: TGTGCCAGTAGTTCCCGGGCCTCGAGCGGCTCACCCCTCCACTTT; CDR3 protein: CASSSRASSGSPLHF; D gene: NA; clone size: NA; V gene: TRBV19; J gene: TRBJ1-6; CDR3 length: 15
CDR3 DNA: TGTGCCAGCAGCTTAGGTCCTCAGGGGGCCTCTGGAAACACCATATATTTT; CDR3 protein: CASSLGPQGASGNTIYF; D gene: TRBD1; clone size: NA; V gene: TRBV7-6; J gene: TRBJ1-3; CDR3 length: 17
CDR3 DNA: TGTGCCAGCAGTCTAGAACGGGGCACCGCGCGGGAAACCTACAATGAGCAGTTCTTC; CDR3 protein: CASSLERGTARETYNEQFF; D gene: NA; clone size: NA; V gene: TRBV28; J gene: TRBJ2-1; CDR3 length: 19
CDR3 DNA: TGTGCCAGCAGTGACGACAGTCGTGGGCCCCAGCATTTT; CDR3 protein: CASSDDSRGPQHF; D gene: NA; clone size: NA; V gene: TRBV2; J gene: TRBJ1-5; CDR3 length: 13
CDR3 DNA: TGTGCCAGCGGGGGGGCGGCTAGCGGCCACAATGAGCAGTTCTTC; CDR3 protein: CASGGAASGHNEQFF; D gene: NA; clone size: NA; V gene: TRBV9; J gene: TRBJ2-1; CDR3 length: 15
CDR3 DNA: TGCGCCAGCAGCCAAGGTCGCCCAGCGGGGGTGGACGGGGAGCTGTTTTTT; CDR3 protein: CASSQGRPAGVDGELFF; D gene: TRBD2; clone size: NA; V gene: TRBV4-3; J gene: TRBJ2-2; CDR3 length: 17
CDR3 DNA: TGTGCCAGCAGCGTAGCCCCTCCCCCGGATACGCAGTATTTT; CDR3 protein: CASSVAPPPDTQYF; D gene: NA; clone size: NA; V gene: TRBV9; J gene: TRBJ2-3; CDR3 length: 14
CDR3 DNA: TGTGCCAGCAGCTCTACAGGGGGGACCTACAATGAGCAGTTCTTC; CDR3 protein: CASSSTGGTYNEQFF; D gene: TRBD1; clone size: NA; V gene: TRBV7-6; J gene: TRBJ2-1; CDR3 length: 15
CDR3 DNA: TGTGCCAGCAGCGTAGAAAATAGGGGGGGCTACACCTTC; CDR3 protein: CASSVENRGGYTF; D gene: NA; clone size: NA; V gene: TRBV9; J gene: TRBJ1-2; CDR3 length: 13
CDR3 DNA: TGTGCCAGCAGCCAAACCGGGTGGGAGCGCTCTGGAAACACCATATATTTT; CDR3 protein: CASSQTGWERSGNTIYF; D gene: NA; clone size: NA; V gene: TRBV14; J gene: TRBJ1-3; CDR3 length: 17
CDR3 DNA: TGTGCCAGCAGCCCCCACAGGGGTAATCAGCCCCAGCATTTT; CDR3 protein: CASSPHRGNQPQHF; D gene: TRBD1; clone size: NA; V gene: TRBV3-1/TRBV3-2; J gene: TRBJ1-5; CDR3 length: 14
CDR3 DNA: TGTGCCAGCAGCTTACTAGCGGGGAGCTCCTACGAGCAGTACTTC; CDR3 protein: CASSLLAGSSYEQYF; D gene: TRBD2; clone size: NA; V gene: TRBV7-8; J gene: TRBJ2-7; CDR3 length: 15
CDR3 DNA: TGTGCCAGCAGCCTCTCGACAGGGGGGCTAAGGTACGAGCAGTACTTC; CDR3 protein: CASSLSTGGLRYEQYF; D gene: TRBD1; clone size: NA; V gene: TRBV2; J gene: TRBJ2-7; CDR3 length: 16
CDR3 DNA: TGTGCCAGCAGTTTAAACAGGCTTAACACTGAAGCTTTCTTT; CDR3 protein: CASSLNRLNTEAFF; D gene: NA; clone size: NA; V gene: TRBV27; J gene: TRBJ1-1; CDR3 length: 14
CDR3 DNA: TGCGCCAGCAGCCTCACAGGGAACGAGCAGTACTTC; CDR3 protein: CASSLTGNEQYF; D gene: NA; clone size: NA; V gene: TRBV4-1; J gene: TRBJ2-7; CDR3 length: 12
CDR3 DNA: TGTGCCAGCAGGGATAGAGGGGGCAAAGGAAACACCATATATTTT; CDR3 protein: CASRDRGGKGNTIYF; D gene: TRBD1; clone size: NA; V gene: TRBV2; J gene: TRBJ1-3; CDR3 length: 15
CDR3 DNA: TGCGCCAGCAGCCTCCCCGGGACTAGCGGGAGGGATGGGACAGATACGCAGTATTTT; CDR3 protein: CASSLPGTSGRDGTDTQYF; D gene: TRBD2; clone size: NA; V gene: TRBV5-1; J gene: TRBJ2-3; CDR3 length: 19
CDR3 DNA: TGTGCCAGCAGTTTTACAGGGAATGAGCAGTTCTTC; CDR3 protein: CASSFTGNEQFF; D gene: NA; clone size: NA; V gene: TRBV6-6; J gene: TRBJ2-1; CDR3 length: 12
CDR3 DNA: TGTGCCTCCCGGACAGGTCTTGAAAAACTGTTTTTT; CDR3 protein: CASRTGLEKLFF; D gene: TRBD1; clone size: NA; V gene: TRBV28; J gene: TRBJ1-4; CDR3 length: 12
CDR3 DNA: TGCAGCGTTGTTCGACAGGGGGCCTTGGGCTACACCTTC; CDR3 protein: CSVVRQGALGYTF; D gene: TRBD1; clone size: few; V gene: TRBV29-1; J gene: TRBJ1-2; CDR3 length: 13
CDR3 DNA: TGTGCCAGCAGCAAAGTCCCGGGACAGATTAACTATGGCTACACCTTC; CDR3 protein: CASSKVPGQINYGYTF; D gene: TRBD1; clone size: NA; V gene: TRBV5-6; J gene: TRBJ1-2; CDR3 length: 16
CDR3 DNA: TGTGCCAGCAGCGTCACAGGGGGCAGGGATGGCTACACCTTC; CDR3 protein: CASSVTGGRDGYTF; D gene: TRBD1; clone size: NA; V gene: TRBV9; J gene: TRBJ1-2; CDR3 length: 14
CDR3 DNA: TGTGCCAGCAGCCAAGGCCCGGGACAGTCTGGATCCTATAATTCACCCCTCCACTTT; CDR3 protein: CASSQGPGQSGSYNSPLHF; D gene: TRBD1; clone size: NA; V gene: TRBV3-1/TRBV3-2; J gene: TRBJ1-6; CDR3 length: 19
CDR3 DNA: TGCGCCAGCAGCCACCGGGGAGGGGACACTGAAGCTTTCTTT; CDR3 protein: CASSHRGGDTEAFF; D gene: NA; clone size: few; V gene: TRBV4-1; J gene: TRBJ1-1; CDR3 length: 14
CDR3 DNA: TGCGCCAGCAGCCAAGATCGGGTAGTATCCAATGAGCAGTTCTTC; CDR3 protein: CASSQDRVVSNEQFF; D gene: NA; clone size: NA; V gene: TRBV4-3; J gene: TRBJ2-1; CDR3 length: 15
CDR3 DNA: TGCGCCAGCAGCCACCTGGGGGAGGGAGGCCCTTTGAACACTGAAGCTTTCTTT; CDR3 protein: CASSHLGEGGPLNTEAFF; D gene: NA; clone size: NA; V gene: TRBV5-1; J gene: TRBJ1-1; CDR3 length: 18